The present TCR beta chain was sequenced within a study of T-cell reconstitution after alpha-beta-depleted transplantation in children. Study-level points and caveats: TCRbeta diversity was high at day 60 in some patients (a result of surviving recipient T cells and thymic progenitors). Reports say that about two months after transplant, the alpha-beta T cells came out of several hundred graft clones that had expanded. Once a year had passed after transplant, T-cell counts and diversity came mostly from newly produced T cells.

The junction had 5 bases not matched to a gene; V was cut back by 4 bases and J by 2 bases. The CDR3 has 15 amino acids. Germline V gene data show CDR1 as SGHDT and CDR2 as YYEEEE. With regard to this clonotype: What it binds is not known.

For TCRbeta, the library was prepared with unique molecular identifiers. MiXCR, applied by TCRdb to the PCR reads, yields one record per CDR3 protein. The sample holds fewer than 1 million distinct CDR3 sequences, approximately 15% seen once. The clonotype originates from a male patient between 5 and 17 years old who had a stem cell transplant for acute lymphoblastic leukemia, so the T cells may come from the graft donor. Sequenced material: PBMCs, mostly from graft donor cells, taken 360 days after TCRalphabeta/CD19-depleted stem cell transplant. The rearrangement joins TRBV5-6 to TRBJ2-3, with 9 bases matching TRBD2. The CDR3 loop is CASSTGTSYTDTQYF. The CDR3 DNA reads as TGTGCCAGCAGCACGGGGACTAGCTACACAGATACGCAGTATTTT. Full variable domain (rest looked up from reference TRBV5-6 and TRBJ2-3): DAGVTQSPTHLIKTRGQQVTLRCSPKSGHDTVSWYQQALGQGPQFIFQYYEEEERQRGNFPDRFSGHQFPNYSSELNVNALLLGDSALYLCASSTGTSYTDTQYFGPGTRLTVL.